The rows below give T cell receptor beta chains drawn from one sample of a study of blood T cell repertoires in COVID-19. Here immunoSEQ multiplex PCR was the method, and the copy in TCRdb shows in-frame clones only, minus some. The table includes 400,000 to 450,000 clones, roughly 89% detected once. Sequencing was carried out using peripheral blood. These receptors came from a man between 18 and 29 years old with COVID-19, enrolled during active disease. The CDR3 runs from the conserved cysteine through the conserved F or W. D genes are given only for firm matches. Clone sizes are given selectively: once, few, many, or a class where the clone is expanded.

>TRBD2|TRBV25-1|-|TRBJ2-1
TGTGCCAGCAGTGAAAAGCGGGGGGGTTACAATGAGCAGTTCTTC
CASSEKRGGYNEQFF
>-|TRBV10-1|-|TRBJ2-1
TGCGCCAGCAGTTTTAATGGGAGCCACAATGAGCAGTTCTTC
CASSFNGSHNEQFF
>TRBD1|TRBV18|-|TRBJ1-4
TGTGCCAGCTACAGGGGAGCTAATGAAAAACTGTTTTTT
CASYRGANEKLFF
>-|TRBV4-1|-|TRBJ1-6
TGCGCCAGCAGCCCCGCCGAGACCTATAATTCACCCCTCCACTTT
CASSPAETYNSPLHF
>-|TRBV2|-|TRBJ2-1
TGTGCCACCTCTAGCGATGGGACCTCCTACAATGAGCAGTTCTTC
CATSSDGTSYNEQFF
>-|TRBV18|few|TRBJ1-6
TGTGCCAGCTCACCAAGGACACTTAATTCACCCCTCCACTTT
CASSPRTLNSPLHF
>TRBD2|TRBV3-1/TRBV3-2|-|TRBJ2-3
TGTGCCAGCAGCCCGGGGGGTGTAGATACGCAGTATTTT
CASSPGGVDTQYF
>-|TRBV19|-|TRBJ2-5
TGTGCCAGTAGTATACTGTGGGCCCAAGAGACCCAGTACTTC
CASSILWAQETQYF
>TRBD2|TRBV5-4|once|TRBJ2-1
TGTGCCAGCAGCTTGGTAGCGGGAGGGAGCAATGAGCAGTTCTTC
CASSLVAGGSNEQFF
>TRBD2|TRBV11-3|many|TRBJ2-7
TGTGCCAGCAGTCTAGGGAGGGGATCCTACGAGCAGTACTTC
CASSLGRGSYEQYF
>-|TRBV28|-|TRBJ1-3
TGTGCCAGCCGGCAGGGTTACTCTGGAAACACCATATATTTT
CASRQGYSGNTIYF
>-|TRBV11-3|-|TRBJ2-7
TGTGCCAGCAGCTTCGCCCCGGACAGTTCCTACGAGCAGTACTTC
CASSFAPDSSYEQYF
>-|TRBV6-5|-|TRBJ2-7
TGTGCCAGCACCACAAACGAGCAGTACTTC
CASTTNEQYF
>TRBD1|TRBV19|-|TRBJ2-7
TGTGCCAGTAGTCCGTCAGGGGGCTACGAGCAGTACTTC
CASSPSGGYEQYF
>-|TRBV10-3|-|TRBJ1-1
TGTGCCATCAGTACGGGAGTGGGTACTGAAGCTTTCTTT
CAISTGVGTEAFF
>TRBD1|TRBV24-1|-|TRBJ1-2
TGTGCCACCAGTGATCCGGGACAGGGGAATGGCTACACCTTC
CATSDPGQGNGYTF
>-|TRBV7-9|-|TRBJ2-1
TGTGCCAGCAGCTTCATCTCAGGTATCGTCTACAATGAGCAGTTCTTC
CASSFISGIVYNEQFF
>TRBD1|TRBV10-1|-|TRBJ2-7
TGCGCCAGCAGCCGGGACAGGTCTTCCCACGAGCAGTACTTC
CASSRDRSSHEQYF
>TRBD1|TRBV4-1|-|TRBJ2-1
TGCGCCAGCAGCCAAGAAGCAGCCAGGGGGCCGACTGATGAGCAGTTCTTC
CASSQEAARGPTDEQFF
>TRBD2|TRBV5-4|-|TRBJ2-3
TGTGCCAGCAGCTCCTTAGCGGGGGGGGAGAATACGCAGTATTTT
CASSSLAGGENTQYF
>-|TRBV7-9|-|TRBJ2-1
TGTGCCAGCAGCTCACCGGGAAGGCGCAATGAGCAGTTCTTC
CASSSPGRRNEQFF
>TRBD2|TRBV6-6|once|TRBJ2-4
TGTGCCAGCAGTTACGTGGGGGAGGGCATTCAGTACTTC
CASSYVGEGIQYF
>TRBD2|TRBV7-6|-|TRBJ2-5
TGTGCCAGCAGCCGGAGACTAGCGGGGCAAGAGACCCAGTACTTC
CASSRRLAGQETQYF
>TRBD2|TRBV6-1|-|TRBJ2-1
TGTGCCAGCAGTGATCTCTCAGGGAGGGACGATGAGCAGTTCTTC
CASSDLSGRDDEQFF
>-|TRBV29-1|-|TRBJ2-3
TGCAGCGTTGAAGTTTCCGGGGGTGTGGATACGCAGTATTTT
CSVEVSGGVDTQYF
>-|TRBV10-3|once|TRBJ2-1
TGTGCCATCAGTGAGGCCCGGTCCTCCTACAATGAGCAGTTCTTC
CAISEARSSYNEQFF
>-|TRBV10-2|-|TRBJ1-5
TGCGCCAGCAGTGAGCCCCCTAGGCCCCAGCATTTT
CASSEPPRPQHF
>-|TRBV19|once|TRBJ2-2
TGTGCCAGTAGTATAGGAGGGGGCACCGGGGAGCTGTTTTTT
CASSIGGGTGELFF
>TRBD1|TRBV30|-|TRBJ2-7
TGTGCCCGCGACAGGGGGCAGGAGCAGTACTTC
CARDRGQEQYF
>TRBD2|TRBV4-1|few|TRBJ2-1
TGCGCCAGCAGCCAAGACGGGGGGGCTTGGGAGCAGTTCTTC
CASSQDGGAWEQFF
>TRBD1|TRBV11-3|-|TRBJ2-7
TGTGCCAGCAGCTTAGATTGGGACAGGGGGACCGAGCAGTACTTC
CASSLDWDRGTEQYF
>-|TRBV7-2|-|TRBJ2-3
TGTGCCAGCAGCTTATCGGGGGGCTCGCCTGGCACAGATACGCAGTATTTT
CASSLSGGSPGTDTQYF
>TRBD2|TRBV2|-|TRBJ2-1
TGTGCCAGCAGAAAGACTCTAGCGGGGGGACCCGAGGAGCAGTTCTTC
CASRKTLAGGPEEQFF
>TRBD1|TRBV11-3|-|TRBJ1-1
TGTGCCAGCAGCCCCAGGACAGGGGAGAACACTGAAGCTTTCTTT
CASSPRTGENTEAFF
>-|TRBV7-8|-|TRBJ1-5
TGTGCCAGCAGCGACCGGCGGGTAAGGAGCAATCAGCCCCAGCATTTT
CASSDRRVRSNQPQHF
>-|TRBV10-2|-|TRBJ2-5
TGCGCCAGCCTTAATTCAGGGGGGCAAGAGACCCAGTACTTC
CASLNSGGQETQYF
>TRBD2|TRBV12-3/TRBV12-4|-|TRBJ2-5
TGTGCCAGCAGTTTAGACTTAGGACTAGCTCTCTACTTC
CASSLDLGLALYF
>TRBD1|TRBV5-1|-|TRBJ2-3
TGCGCCAGCAGCTCAGGGGGCCTGACAGATACGCAGTATTTT
CASSSGGLTDTQYF
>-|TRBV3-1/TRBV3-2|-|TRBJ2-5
TGTGCCAGCAGCCTAATTGGAGGGAGTGGGCAAGAGACCCAGTACTTC
CASSLIGGSGQETQYF
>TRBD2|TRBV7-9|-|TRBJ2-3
TGTGCCAGCAGCTTATGGACTAGCGGGAGTTTTGATACGCAGTATTTT
CASSLWTSGSFDTQYF
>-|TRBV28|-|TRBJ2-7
TGTGCCAGCGCGGGACAGTTCTACGAGCAGTACTTC
CASAGQFYEQYF